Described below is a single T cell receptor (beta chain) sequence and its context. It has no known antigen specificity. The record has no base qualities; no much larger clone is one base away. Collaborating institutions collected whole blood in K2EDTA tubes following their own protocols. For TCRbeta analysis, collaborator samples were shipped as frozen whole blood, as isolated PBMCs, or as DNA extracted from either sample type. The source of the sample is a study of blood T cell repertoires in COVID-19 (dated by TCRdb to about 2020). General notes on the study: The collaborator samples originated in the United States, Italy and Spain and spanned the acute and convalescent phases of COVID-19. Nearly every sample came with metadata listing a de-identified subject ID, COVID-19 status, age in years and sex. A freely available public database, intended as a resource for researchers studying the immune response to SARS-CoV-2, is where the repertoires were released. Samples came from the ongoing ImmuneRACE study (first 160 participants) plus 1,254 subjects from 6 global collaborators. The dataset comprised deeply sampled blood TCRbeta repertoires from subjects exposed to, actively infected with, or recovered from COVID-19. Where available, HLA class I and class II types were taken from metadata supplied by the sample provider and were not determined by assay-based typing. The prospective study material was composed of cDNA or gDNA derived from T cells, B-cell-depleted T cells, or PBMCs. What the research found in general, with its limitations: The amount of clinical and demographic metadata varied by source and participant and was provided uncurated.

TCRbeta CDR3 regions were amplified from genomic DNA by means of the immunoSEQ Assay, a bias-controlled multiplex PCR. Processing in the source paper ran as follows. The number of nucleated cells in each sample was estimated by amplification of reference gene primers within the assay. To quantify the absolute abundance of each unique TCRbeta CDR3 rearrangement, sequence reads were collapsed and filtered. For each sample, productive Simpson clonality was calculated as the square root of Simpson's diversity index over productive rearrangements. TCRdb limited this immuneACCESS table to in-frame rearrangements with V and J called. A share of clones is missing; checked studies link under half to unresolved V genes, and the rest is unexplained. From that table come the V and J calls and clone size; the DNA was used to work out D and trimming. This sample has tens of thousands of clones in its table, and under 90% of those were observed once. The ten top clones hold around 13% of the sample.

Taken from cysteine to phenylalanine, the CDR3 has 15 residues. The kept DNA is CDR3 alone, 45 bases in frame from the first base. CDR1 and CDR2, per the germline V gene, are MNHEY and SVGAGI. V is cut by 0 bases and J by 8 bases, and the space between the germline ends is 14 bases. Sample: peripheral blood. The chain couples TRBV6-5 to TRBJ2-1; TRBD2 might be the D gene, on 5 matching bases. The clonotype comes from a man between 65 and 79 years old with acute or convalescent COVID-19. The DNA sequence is TGTGCCAGCAGTTACTCGGGATGGGGAGCCGATGAGCAGTTCTTC. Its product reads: CASSYSGWGADEQFF.